The subject of this entry is one TCR beta chain. Its target is not known. V was trimmed by 6 bases and J by 4 bases, leaving 12 bases between them. This CDR3 contains 13 residues. Germline V gene lookup returns CDR1 ENHRY and CDR2 SYGVKD. This sample is drawn from a study of OX40 agonist ivuxolimab in advanced cancers. About the study: Of mixed ages from 23 to 79 and averaging around 60 years, the group was roughly 85% male. Earlier anti-PD-1, anti-PD-L1 or anti-CTLA-4 therapy was permitted; over 35% had received some. Whole-study findings and limits: Which antigen the expanded peripheral T cells recognized is unknown.

Sequencing used immunoSEQ multiplex PCR; TCRdb keeps in-frame clones, though not all of them. The top ten hold over 8.5% of the sample, which has roughly 51,000 clones, roughly 90% seen once. The TCR sequence derives from an adult with an advanced solid tumor such as melanoma, head and neck, liver or kidney cancer. The chain is built from TRBV10-3 and TRBJ1-1; D perhaps matches TRBD1 (6 bases). The sequenced sample was CD4+ or CD8+ T cells sorted from blood, obtained in a trial of the OX40 agonist ivuxolimab. The CDR3 sequence is CAIRTGGATEAFF. The CDR3, as DNA: TGTGCCATCAGAACGGGGGGGGCCACTGAAGCTTTCTTT.